This TCR beta chain was captured in a study of T cell clonality in common variable immunodeficiency. Points from the study as a whole: CVID subjects shared fewer TCRbeta clones than healthy controls did. Common variable immunodeficiency TCR beta sequences reportedly had fewer deletions and N-nucleotide insertions.

Germline loops: CDR1 SGHRS, CDR2 YFSETQ. J lost 2 bases, V lost 4 bases, and 10 bases had no gene match. The CDR3 is made up of 16 amino acids. TCRdb keeps only in-frame clones here, not all; method: immunoSEQ multiplex PCR. This listing includes around 15,000 clones. Patients and controls were mostly of Caucasian heritage. For at least one year, all CVID subjects received replacement immunoglobulin. Blood came from CVID subjects not ill and not taking immunomodulatory or immunosuppressive medication. Regarding this clone: Its antigen remains unidentified. The CDR3 end lies 3 residues beyond the end of the read and is filled in from the germline J gene.

The sample comprised peripheral blood mononuclear cells. The TCR sequence derives from a human donor with common variable immunodeficiency. This chain links TRBV5-1 with TRBJ2-3; 7 bases are a match to TRBD1. CDR3 DNA (partial): TGCGCCAGCAGCGGAACCGGGACAGCTCACACAGATACG. The encoded protein is CASSGTGTAHTDT. The whole CDR3 protein is CASSGTGTAHTDTQYF.